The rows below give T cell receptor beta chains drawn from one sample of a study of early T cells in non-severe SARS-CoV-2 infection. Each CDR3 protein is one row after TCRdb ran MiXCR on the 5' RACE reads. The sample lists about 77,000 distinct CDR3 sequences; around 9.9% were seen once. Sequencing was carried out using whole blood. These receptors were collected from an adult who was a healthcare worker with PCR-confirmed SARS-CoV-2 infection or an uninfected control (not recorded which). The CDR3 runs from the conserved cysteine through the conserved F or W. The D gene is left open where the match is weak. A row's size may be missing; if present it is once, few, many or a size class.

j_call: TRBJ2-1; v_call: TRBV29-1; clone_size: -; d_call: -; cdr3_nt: TGCAGCGTTGTTCGGGTGGGTTACAATGAGCAGTTCTTC; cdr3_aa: CSVVRVGYNEQFF
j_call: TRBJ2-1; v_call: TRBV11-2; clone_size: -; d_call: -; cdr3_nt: TGTGCCAGCAGCTCTCGCGGGCGCGGTTCCTACAATGAGCAGTTCTTC; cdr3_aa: CASSSRGRGSYNEQFF
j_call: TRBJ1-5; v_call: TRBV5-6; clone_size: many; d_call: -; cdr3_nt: TGTGCCAGCAGCTTCGCTCGGGATCAGCCCCAGCATTTT; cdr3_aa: CASSFARDQPQHF
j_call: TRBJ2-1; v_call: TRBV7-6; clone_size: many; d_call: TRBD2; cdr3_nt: TGTGCCAGCAGAGCGGGAGGGCCCGGGAATGAGCAGTTCTTC; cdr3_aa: CASRAGGPGNEQFF
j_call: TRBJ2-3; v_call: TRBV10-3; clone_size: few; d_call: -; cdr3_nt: TGTGCCATCAGTGAGCCTCGGAACAGTGGGACGCAGTATTTT; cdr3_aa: CAISEPRNSGTQYF
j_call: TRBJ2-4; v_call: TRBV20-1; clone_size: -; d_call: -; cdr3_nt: TGCAGTGTCGTGGGGGGAGAGGGCAACATTCAGTACTTC; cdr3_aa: CSVVGGEGNIQYF
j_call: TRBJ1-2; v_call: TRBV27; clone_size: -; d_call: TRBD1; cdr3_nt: TGTGCCAGCAGTCCCTCTCTCCCGGGACAGGACCCCTATGGCTACACCTTC; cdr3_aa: CASSPSLPGQDPYGYTF
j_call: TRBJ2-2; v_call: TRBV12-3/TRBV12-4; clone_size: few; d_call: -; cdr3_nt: TGTGCCAGCAGTTTCTATGCGACCGGGGAGCTGTTTTTT; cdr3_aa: CASSFYATGELFF
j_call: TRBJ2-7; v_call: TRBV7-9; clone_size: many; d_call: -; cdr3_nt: TGTGCCAGCAGCTTGGGGGGTACCTCTTCCGAGCAGTACTTC; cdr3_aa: CASSLGGTSSEQYF
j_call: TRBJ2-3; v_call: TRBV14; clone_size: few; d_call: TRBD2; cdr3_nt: TGTGCCAGCAGCTACAGGACTAGCGGAAGCACAGATACGCAGTATTTT; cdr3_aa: CASSYRTSGSTDTQYF
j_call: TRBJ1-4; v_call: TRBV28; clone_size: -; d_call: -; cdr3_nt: TGTGCCAGCACCCGAGGTGAAAAACTGTTTTTT; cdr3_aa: CASTRGEKLFF
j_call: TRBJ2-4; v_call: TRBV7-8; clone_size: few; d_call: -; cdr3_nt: TGTGCCAGCAGCTTATCGAGATACCGGAACATTCAGTACTTC; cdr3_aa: CASSLSRYRNIQYF
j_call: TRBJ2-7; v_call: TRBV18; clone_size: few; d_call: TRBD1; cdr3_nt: TGTGCCAGCTCCGCGGGACAGGGCTACGAGCAGTACTTC; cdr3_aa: CASSAGQGYEQYF
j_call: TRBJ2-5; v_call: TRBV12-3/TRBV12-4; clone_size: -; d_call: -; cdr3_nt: TGTGCCAGCAGCAACGACCTGACCCAGTACTTC; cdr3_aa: CASSNDLTQYF
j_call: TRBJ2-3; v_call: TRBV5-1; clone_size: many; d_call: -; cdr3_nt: TGCGCCAGCAGCTTGGTACTCCTAGGGGTCGCAGATACGCAGTATTTT; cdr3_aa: CASSLVLLGVADTQYF
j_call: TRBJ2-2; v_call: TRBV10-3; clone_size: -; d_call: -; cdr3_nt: TGTGCCATCAGCCCCCTGGGTCCCGGGGAGCTGTTTTTT; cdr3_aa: CAISPLGPGELFF
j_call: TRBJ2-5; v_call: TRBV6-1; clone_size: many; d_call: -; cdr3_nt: TGTGCCAGCAGTGAAGGGGCAGGGCACGAGACCCAGTACTTC; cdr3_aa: CASSEGAGHETQYF
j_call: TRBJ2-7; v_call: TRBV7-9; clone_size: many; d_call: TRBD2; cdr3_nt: TGTGCCAGCAGCATGAGCGGGAGGGGTGAGCAGTACTTC; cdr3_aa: CASSMSGRGEQYF
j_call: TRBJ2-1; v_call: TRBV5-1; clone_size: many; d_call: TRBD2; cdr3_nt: TGCGCCAGCAGCTCGGCGGGGGGAGCGGGCACCTCCTACAATGAGCAGTTCTTC; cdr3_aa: CASSSAGGAGTSYNEQFF
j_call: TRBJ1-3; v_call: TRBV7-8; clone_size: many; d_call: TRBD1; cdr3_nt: TGTGCCAGCGCGACAGGGTTGGAGAACACCATATATTTT; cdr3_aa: CASATGLENTIYF
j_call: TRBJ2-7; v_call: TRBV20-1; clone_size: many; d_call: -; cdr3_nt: TGCAGTGGCCAGCAATCAACCTACGAGCAGTACTTC; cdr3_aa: CSGQQSTYEQYF
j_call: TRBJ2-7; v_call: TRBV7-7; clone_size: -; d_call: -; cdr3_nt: TGTGCCAGCAGCTCTGGACCTACAGCCGAGCAGTACTTC; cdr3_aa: CASSSGPTAEQYF
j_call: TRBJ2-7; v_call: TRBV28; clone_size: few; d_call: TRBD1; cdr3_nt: TGTGCCAGCAGTCCCAGGGGGCGCACGTACGAGCAGTACTTC; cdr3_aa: CASSPRGRTYEQYF
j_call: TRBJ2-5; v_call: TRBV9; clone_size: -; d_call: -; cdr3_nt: TGCCCTTTAGAGACCCAGTACTTC; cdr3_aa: CPLETQYF
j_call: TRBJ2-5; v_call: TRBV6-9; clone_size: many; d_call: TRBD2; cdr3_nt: TGTGCCACTCTTAGCGGGAGAAGGGAGACCCAGTACTTC; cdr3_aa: CATLSGRRETQYF
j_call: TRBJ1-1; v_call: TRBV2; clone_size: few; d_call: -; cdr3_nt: TGTGCCAGCAGTTCCGGAGTCAGAGATATGGGCAACACTGAAGCTTTCTTT; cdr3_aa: CASSSGVRDMGNTEAFF
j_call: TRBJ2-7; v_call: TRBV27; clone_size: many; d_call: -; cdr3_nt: TGTGCCAGCAGTGGCGGCGCGCATTACTACGAGCAGTACTTC; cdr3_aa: CASSGGAHYYEQYF
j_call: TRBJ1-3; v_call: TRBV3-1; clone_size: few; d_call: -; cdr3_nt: TGTGCCAGCAGCCCCCCAAGTGGGGTCTGGATATATTTT; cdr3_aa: CASSPPSGVWIYF
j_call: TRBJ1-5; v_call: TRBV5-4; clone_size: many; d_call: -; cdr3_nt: TGTGCCAGCAGCCGTCAGGGTAGCAATCAGCCCCAGCATTTT; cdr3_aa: CASSRQGSNQPQHF
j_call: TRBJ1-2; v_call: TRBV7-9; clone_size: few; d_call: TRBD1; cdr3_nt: TGTGCCAGCAGCTCGTCCGGGACAGAGTTCTATGGCTACACCTTC; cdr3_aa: CASSSSGTEFYGYTF
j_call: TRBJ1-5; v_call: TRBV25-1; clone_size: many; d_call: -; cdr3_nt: TGTGCCAGCAGTGATTGGGGCAATCAGCCCCAGCATTTT; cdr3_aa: CASSDWGNQPQHF
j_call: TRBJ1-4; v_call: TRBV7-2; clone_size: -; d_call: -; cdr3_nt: TGTGCCAGCAGCCCCCAGCGACAGGTGGGGAATGAAAAACTGTTTTTT; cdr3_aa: CASSPQRQVGNEKLFF
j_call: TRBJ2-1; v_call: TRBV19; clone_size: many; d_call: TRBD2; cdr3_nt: TGTGCCAGTACCTTTAGCGGGAGGGGCAATGAGCAGTTCTTC; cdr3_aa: CASTFSGRGNEQFF
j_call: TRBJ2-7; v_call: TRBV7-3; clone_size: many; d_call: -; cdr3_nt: TGTGCCAGCAGCTTAGCTGGGGGTAGCTCCTACGAGCAGTACTTC; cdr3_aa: CASSLAGGSSYEQYF
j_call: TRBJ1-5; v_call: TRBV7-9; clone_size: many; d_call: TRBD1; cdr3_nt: TGTGCCAGCAGTCCGGGACAGGGTATGGATCAGCCCCAGCATTTT; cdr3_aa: CASSPGQGMDQPQHF